Described below is a single T cell receptor (beta chain) sequence and its context. The specificity of this receptor is unknown. Per-base qualities were not stored, and no clone one base away is much larger. The data belong to a study of T cell changes during pregnancy in multiple sclerosis (dated by TCRdb to the late 2010s). Regarding the complete study: The study looked at changes in the T cell repertoire across pregnancy in women with multiple sclerosis.

The library was generated by the immunoSEQ multiplex PCR assay. The table comes from immuneACCESS by way of TCRdb, which keeps in-frame sequences with V and J called. Part of the clones is missing from these tables; in studies checked, under half for an unresolved V gene and the rest for unknown reasons. The sample table records tens of thousands of clones; roughly 94% of these occur just once. The ten top clones hold 2% to 3% of the sample. At the junction V is shortened by 5 bases and J by 0 bases, with 7 bases in between. CDR1 PRHDT and CDR2 FYEKMQ are derived from the germline V gene (reference sequence). CDR3 length: 13 amino acids, cysteine to phenylalanine. The entry retains the CDR3 DNA only, 39 bases that are in frame from base 1.

The input for sequencing was CD8+ T cells from peripheral blood mononuclear cells, taken after pregnancy. This receptor was identified in a female donor with multiple sclerosis, enrolled in a pregnancy study. The V and J segments used are TRBV13 and TRBJ1-1, with the D segment identity uncertain. The DNA sequence follows: TGTGCCAGCAGCCGTAACATGAACACTGAAGCTTTCTTT. This translates into CASSRNMNTEAFF.